This T cell receptor (beta chain) was sequenced for a study of monozygotic twins with inflammatory bowel disease. TCRdb reprocessed the 5' RACE reads and keeps a single row for each CDR3 protein, giving no DNA. The sample table sets out approximately 160,000 distinct CDR3 sequences. Germline CDR1 is KGHDR and CDR2 is SFDVKD. This CDR3 has 14 residues. The sequence was obtained from a human donor with ulcerative colitis or Crohn's disease, or a healthy co-twin of an affected twin (not recorded which). J is TRBJ2-7 and V is TRBV24-1. Sequencing input: blood. CDR3 region: CATNRFSRSHEQYF.